This T cell receptor (beta chain) derives from a study of blood T cell repertoires in COVID-19 (TCRdb year 2020). For the wider study: Samples covering the acute and convalescent phases of COVID-19 were provided by collaborators in the United States, Italy and Spain. Sample metadata almost always included a de-identified subject ID, COVID-19 status, age in years and sex. The repertoires were released in a freely available public database intended as a resource for research on the immune response to SARS-CoV-2. The material from the prospective study consisted of cDNA or gDNA derived from T cells, B-cell-depleted T cells, or PBMCs. The samples were drawn from two sources: the first 160 participants of the ongoing ImmuneRACE study, and some 1,300 subjects contributed by 6 global collaborators. The dataset comprised deeply sampled blood TCRbeta repertoires from subjects exposed to, actively infected with, or recovered from COVID-19. Where available, HLA class I and class II types were obtained from metadata supplied by the sample provider rather than from assay-based typing.

General study outcomes and caveats: How much clinical and demographic metadata was included differed by source and by participant, and the metadata was provided uncurated.

TCRbeta CDR3 regions were amplified from genomic DNA using the immunoSEQ Assay, a bias-controlled multiplex PCR. For the original study's pipeline: The number of nucleated cells in each sample was estimated from the amplification of reference gene primers within the assay. Sequence reads were collapsed and filtered to measure the absolute abundance of every unique TCRbeta CDR3 rearrangement. For each sample, productive Simpson clonality was calculated as the square root of Simpson's diversity index across productive rearrangements. The table was pulled from immuneACCESS by TCRdb, which kept in-frame rearrangements only. Such tables lose some clones; where checked, under half of the loss comes from unresolved V genes, and the rest has no known cause. That table is the source of V, J and clone size, and D and trimming were worked out from the DNA. The table for this sample lists 50,000 to 70,000 clones; roughly 80% of them were counted only once. Roughly 3% of the sample rests with the top ten.

With regard to this clone: It lacks a known antigen. No qualities accompany the bases; no much larger clone lies one base away.

The collaborating institutions used their own protocols to collect whole blood in K2EDTA tubes. For TCRbeta analysis, collaborators shipped samples in one of three forms: frozen whole blood, isolated PBMCs, or DNA extracted from either of those sample types. The source material was peripheral blood. The sequence was obtained from a man in his 60s with acute or convalescent COVID-19.

The CDR3 loop reads CSVDRTSYGYTF. The nucleotide sequence reads TGCAGCGTTGACAGGACATCCTATGGCTACACCTTC. The rearrangement combines TRBV29-1 with TRBJ1-2; the D gene is possibly TRBD1, with 5 bases matching. Taken from cysteine to phenylalanine, the CDR3 has 12 residues. Only the CDR3 portion is preserved as DNA: 36 bases, with reading frame beginning at the first base. CDR1 SQVTM and CDR2 ANQGSEA are derived from the germline V gene. V and J are truncated by 3 bases and 4 bases respectively, leaving an intervening sequence of 9 bases.